The clone carrying this T cell receptor (beta chain) came up a few times. Antigen unknown. This sample is drawn from a study of identical twins. TCRdb ran MiXCR on the 5' RACE reads and lists one entry per CDR3 protein. The sample holds 1.5 million to 2 million distinct CDR3 sequences, under 35% seen once. Overall study findings and caveats: Low generation-probability sequences were in excess among twin-shared out-of-frame alpha sequences.

V lost 5 bases to trimming and J lost 5 bases; unmatched junction nucleotides: 9. Germline CDR1 reads SEHNR; CDR2 reads FQNEAQ (reference sequence). This CDR3 is 15 amino acids long. The V call is TRBV7-9, the J call TRBJ1-1; 9 bases map to TRBD1. The specimen sequenced was cord blood. This sequence was found in a newborn girl in good health. The CDR3 nucleotides are TGTGCCAGCAGCCGGGCGGACAGGGGATCGACTGAAGCTTTCTTT. It is translated as CASSRADRGSTEAFF.